This T cell receptor beta chain stems from a study of cytomegalovirus exposure and HLA in healthy donors. Of note for this clone: The antigen is unknown.

Findings of the study overall: TCR beta sequences reportedly predicted the HLA-A and HLA-B alleles of most subjects accurately. The Asian-associated ancestry cluster reportedly had fewer N-insertions than the roughly 670-donor mean in a later analysis. There were 150 to 200 TCR beta chains listed as cytomegalovirus-associated.

Researchers ran the PCR with 60 Vbeta and 13 Jbeta primers. Some clones are missing from TCRdb's copy, which holds only in-frame ones; the method was immunoSEQ multiplex PCR. There are almost 200,000 clones in the sample; around 79% occur only once, and about 4.6% lies in the top ten. The source of this sequence is a young woman in good health and CMV-seropositive. Sequences were obtained from PBMCs.

In nucleotides, the CDR3 is TGCGCCAGTAGAAGGGGAGGGGTGGAGACCCAGTACTTC. It codes for CASRRGGVETQYF. The V gene is TRBV5-1, the J gene TRBJ2-5; 7 nucleotides agree with TRBD2. Germline-derived CDR1 and CDR2 are SGHRS and YFSETQ. After removal of 8 bases from V and 5 bases from J, the junction contained 9 bases not matched to a gene. CDR3 length: 13 amino acids.